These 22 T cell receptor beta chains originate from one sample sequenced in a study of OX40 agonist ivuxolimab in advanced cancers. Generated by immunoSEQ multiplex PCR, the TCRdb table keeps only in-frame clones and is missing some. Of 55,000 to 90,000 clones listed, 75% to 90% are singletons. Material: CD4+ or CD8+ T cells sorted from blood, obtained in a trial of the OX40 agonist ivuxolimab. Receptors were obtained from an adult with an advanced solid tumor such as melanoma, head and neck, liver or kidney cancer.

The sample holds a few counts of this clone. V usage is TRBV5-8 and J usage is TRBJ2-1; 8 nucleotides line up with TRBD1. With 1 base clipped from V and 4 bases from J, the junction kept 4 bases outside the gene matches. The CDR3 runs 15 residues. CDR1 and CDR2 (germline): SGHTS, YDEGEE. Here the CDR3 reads CASSLRDRMYNEQFF. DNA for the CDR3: TGTGCCAGCAGCTTGAGGGACAGGATGTACAATGAGCAGTTCTTC.

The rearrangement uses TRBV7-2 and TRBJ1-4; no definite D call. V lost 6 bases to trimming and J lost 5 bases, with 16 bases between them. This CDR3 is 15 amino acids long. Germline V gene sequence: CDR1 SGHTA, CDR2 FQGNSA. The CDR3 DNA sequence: TGTGCCAGCAGACCTTGGACCGAGCCCAATGAAAAACTGTTTTTT. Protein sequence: CASRPWTEPNEKLFF.

Here the CDR3 reads CASSPGPYSGNTIYF. CDR3 DNA sequence: TGCGCCAGCAGCCCGGGACCCTACTCTGGAAACACCATATATTTT. The chain combines TRBV5-1 with TRBJ1-3, with a possible D match to TRBD1 (5 bases). Trimming took off 4 bases at V and 0 bases at J, with 11 bases between the two ends. The CDR3 is 15 residues long. From germline, CDR1 is SGHRS and CDR2 YFSETQ. The full variable domain, completed using reference TRBV5-1 and TRBJ1-3, is KAGVTQTPRYLIKTRGQQVTLSCSPISGHRSVSWYQQTPGQGLQFLFEYFSETQRNKGNFPGRFSGRQFSNSRSEMNVSTLELGDSALYLCASSPGPYSGNTIYFGEGSWLTVV.

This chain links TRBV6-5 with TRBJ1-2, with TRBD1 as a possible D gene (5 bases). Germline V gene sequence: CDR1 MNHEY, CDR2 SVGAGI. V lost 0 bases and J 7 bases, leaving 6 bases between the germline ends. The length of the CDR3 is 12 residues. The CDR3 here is CASSYSGGGYTF. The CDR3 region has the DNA TGTGCCAGCAGTTACTCTGGGGGTGGCTACACCTTC.

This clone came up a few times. CDR3 residues: CASSFPGRGDTEAFF. CDR3 nucleotide sequence: TGCGCCAGCAGCTTCCCGGGCCGTGGGGACACTGAAGCTTTCTTT. The genes are TRBV5-1 and TRBJ1-1; no clear D gene. Germline lookup yields CDR1 SGHRS and CDR2 YFSETQ. The CDR3 totals 15 residues. V lost 2 bases, J lost 3 bases, and 14 bases lay in between.

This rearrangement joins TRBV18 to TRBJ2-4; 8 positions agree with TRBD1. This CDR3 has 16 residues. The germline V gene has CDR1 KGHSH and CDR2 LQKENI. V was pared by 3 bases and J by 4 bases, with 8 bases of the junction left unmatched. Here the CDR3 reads CASSPRLRTGKNIQYF. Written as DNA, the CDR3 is TGTGCCAGCTCACCCCGCCTTCGGACAGGGAAAAACATTCAGTACTTC. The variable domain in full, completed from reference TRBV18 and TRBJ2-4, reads NAGVMQNPRHLVRRRGQEARLRCSPMKGHSHVYWYRQLPEEGLKFMVYLQKENIIDESGMPKERFSAEFPKEGPSILRIQQVVRGDSAAYFCASSPRLRTGKNIQYFGAGTRLSVL.

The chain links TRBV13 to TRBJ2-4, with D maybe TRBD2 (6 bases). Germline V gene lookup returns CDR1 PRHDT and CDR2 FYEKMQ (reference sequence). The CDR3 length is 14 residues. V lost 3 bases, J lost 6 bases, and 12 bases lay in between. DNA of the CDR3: TGTGCCAGCAGCTTCCAGCGGGCGTTAAACATTCAGTACTTC. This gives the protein CASSFQRALNIQYF.

For the CDR3, the DNA is TGTGCCAGCAGCCCCCAGACAGGGAAGATTGGCGAGCAGTACTTC. This translates into CASSPQTGKIGEQYF. This chain uses TRBV7-6 with TRBJ2-7; 7 bases align to TRBD1. V dropped 5 bases and J dropped 6; count of bases not matched to a gene: 13. Germline CDR1 and CDR2: SGHVS and FNYEAQ. The CDR3 is made up of 15 amino acids.

CDR3 DNA sequence: TGCGCCAGCAGCCAAGATGTTCGACAGGGGTTCACAGATACGCAGTATTTT. Amino acid sequence: CASSQDVRQGFTDTQYF. V is TRBV4-3 and J is TRBJ2-3; the match to TRBD1 covers 8 bases. The CDR3 extends over 17 amino acids. CDR1 LGHNA and CDR2 YSLEER come from the germline V gene. V gave up 0 bases and J gave up 2 bases; unmatched junction bases: 7.

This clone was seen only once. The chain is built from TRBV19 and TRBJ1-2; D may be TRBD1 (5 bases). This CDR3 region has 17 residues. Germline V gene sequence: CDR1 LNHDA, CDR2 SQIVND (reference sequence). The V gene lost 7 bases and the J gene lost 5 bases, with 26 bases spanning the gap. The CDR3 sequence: CASISLGTAAEGYGYTF. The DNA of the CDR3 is TGTGCCAGTATCTCCCTTGGGACGGCCGCCGAGGGGTATGGCTACACCTTC.

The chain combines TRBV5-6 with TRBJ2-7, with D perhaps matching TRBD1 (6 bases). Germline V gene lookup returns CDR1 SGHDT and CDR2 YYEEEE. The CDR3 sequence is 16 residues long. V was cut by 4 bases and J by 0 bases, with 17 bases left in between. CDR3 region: CASSLLQWGLSYEQYV. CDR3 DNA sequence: TGTGCCAGCAGCCTCCTTCAGTGGGGGCTCTCCTACGAGCAGTACGTC.

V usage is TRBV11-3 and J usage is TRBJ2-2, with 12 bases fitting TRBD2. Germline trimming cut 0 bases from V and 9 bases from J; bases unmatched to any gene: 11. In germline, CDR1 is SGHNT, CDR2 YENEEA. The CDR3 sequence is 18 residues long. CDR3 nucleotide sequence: TGTGCCAGCAGCTTAGATCGGGTGACTAGCGGGAGAAGTAGGGAGCTGTTTTTT. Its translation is CASSLDRVTSGRSRELFF.

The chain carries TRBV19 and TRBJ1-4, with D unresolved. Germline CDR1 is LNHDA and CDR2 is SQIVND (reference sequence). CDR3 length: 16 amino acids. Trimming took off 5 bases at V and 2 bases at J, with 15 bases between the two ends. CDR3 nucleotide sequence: TGTGCCAGTAGTCGCGATCAAGGCGCGACTAATGAAAAACTGTTTTTT. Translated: CASSRDQGATNEKLFF.

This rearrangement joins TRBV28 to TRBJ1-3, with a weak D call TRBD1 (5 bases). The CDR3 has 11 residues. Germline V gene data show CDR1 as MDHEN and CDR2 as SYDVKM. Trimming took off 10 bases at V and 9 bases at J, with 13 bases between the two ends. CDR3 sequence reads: CATGRGSTIYF. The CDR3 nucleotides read TGTGCCACGGGGAGGGGTAGCACCATATATTTT.

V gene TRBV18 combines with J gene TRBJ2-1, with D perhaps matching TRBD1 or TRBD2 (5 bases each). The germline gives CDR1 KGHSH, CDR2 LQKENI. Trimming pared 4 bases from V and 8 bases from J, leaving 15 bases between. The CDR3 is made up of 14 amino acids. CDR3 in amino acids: CASSQSAEGDEQFF. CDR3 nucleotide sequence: TGTGCCAGCTCACAGTCAGCGGAAGGGGATGAGCAGTTCTTC.

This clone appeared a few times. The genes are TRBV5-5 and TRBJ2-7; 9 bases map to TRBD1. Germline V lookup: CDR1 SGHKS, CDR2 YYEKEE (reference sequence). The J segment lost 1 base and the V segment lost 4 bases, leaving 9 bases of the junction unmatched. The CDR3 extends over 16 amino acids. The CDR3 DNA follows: TGTGCCAGCAGCACTGATACAGGGGGCCCGTCCTACGAGCAGTACTTC. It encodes CASSTDTGGPSYEQYF.

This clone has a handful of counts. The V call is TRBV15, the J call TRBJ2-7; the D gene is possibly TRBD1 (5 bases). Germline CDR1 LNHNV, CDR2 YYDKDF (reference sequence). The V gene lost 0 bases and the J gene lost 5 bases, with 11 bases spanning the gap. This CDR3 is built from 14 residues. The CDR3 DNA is TGTGCCACCAGCAGAGAGGTAGACAGTAACGAGCAGTACGTC. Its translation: CATSREVDSNEQYV.

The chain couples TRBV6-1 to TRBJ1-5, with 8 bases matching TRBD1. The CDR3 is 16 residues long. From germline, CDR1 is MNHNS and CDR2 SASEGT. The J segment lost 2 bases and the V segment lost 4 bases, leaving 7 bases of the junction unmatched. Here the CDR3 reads CASSVHPGGGNQPQHF. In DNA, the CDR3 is TGTGCCAGCAGTGTCCATCCAGGGGGCGGCAATCAGCCCCAGCATTTT.

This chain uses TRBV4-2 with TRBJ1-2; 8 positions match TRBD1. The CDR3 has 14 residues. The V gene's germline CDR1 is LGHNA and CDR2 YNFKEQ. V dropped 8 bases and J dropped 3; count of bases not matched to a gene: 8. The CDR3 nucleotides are TGTGCCAGCGGACCAGGACAGGGCGACTATGGCTACACCTTC. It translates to CASGPGQGDYGYTF.

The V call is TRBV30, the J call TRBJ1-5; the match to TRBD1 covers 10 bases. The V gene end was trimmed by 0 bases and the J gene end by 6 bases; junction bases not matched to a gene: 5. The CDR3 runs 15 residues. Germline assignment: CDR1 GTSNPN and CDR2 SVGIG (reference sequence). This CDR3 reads CAWSVGGTGAQPQHF. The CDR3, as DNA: TGTGCCTGGAGTGTAGGGGGGACAGGGGCTCAGCCCCAGCATTTT.

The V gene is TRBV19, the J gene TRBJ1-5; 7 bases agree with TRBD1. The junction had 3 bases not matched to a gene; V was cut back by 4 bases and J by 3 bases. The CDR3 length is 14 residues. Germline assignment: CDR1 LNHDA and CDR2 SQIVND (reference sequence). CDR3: CASSKGQFNQPQHF. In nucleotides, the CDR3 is TGTGCCAGTAGTAAGGGACAGTTCAATCAGCCCCAGCATTTT.

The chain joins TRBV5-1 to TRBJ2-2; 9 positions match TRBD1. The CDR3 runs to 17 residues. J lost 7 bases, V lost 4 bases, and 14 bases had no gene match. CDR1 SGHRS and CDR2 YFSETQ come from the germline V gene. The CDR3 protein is CASSLGRGQGQSGELFF. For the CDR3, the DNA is TGCGCCAGCAGCCTTGGAAGGGGACAGGGACAAAGCGGGGAGCTGTTTTTT.